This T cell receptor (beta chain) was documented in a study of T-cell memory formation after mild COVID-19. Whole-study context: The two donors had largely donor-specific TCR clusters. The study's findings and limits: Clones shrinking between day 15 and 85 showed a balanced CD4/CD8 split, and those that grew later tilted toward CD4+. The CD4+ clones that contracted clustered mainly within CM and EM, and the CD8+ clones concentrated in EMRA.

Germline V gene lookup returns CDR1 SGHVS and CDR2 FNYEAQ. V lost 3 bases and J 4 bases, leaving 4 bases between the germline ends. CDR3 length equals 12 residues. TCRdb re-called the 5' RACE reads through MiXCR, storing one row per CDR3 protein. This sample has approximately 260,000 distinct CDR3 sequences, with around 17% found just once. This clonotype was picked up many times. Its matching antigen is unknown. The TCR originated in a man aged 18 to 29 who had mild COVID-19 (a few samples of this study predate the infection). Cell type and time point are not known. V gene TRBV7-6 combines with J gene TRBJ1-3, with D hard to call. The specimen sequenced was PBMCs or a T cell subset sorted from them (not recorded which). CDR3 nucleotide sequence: TGTGCCAGCAGCTTTGGGGGAAACACCATATATTTT. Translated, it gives CASSFGGNTIYF.